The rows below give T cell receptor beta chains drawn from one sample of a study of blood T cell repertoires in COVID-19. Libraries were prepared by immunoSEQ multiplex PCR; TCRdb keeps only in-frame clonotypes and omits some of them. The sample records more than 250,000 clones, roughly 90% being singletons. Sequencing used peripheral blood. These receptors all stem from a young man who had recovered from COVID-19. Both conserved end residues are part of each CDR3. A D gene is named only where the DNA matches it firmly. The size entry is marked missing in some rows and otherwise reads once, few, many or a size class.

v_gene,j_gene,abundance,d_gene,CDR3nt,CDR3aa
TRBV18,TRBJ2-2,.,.,TGTGCCAGCTCACCACAGGCAGGGGCCCTGAACACCGGGGAGCTGTTTTTT,CASSPQAGALNTGELFF
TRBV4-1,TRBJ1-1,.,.,TGCGCCAGCAGGTCCGGATACAGAGATCAAGCTTTCTTT,CASRSGYRDQAFF
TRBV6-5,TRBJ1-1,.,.,TGTGCCAGCAGTTACGATGGGGGGGTGGGCACTGAAGCTTTCTTT,CASSYDGGVGTEAFF
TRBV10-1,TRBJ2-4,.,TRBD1,TGCGCCAGCAGTCCCTTCCGGGACAGGGGGCCCAAAAACATTCAGTACTTC,CASSPFRDRGPKNIQYF
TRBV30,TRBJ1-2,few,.,TGTGCCTGGAGTGTTTTACAAGCAGGGAAGTGGGGCTATGGCTACACCTTC,CAWSVLQAGKWGYGYTF
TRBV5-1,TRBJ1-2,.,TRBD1,TGCGCCAGCAGCGGAGGGACAGGAGGTGGCTACACCTTC,CASSGGTGGGYTF
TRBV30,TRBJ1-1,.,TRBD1,TGTGCCTGGAGTTTCCGGGACAGGGACACTGAAGCTTTCTTT,CAWSFRDRDTEAFF
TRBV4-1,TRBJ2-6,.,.,TGCGCCAGCAGCCAAGGACAGGTCTCCTCTGGGGCCAACGTCCTGACTTTC,CASSQGQVSSGANVLTF
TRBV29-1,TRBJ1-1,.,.,TGCAGCGTTGAAGAAGGGAGGCCTGAAGCTTTCTTT,CSVEEGRPEAFF
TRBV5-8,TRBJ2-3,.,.,TGTGCCAGCAGCTTGGGAGAGGCAGATACGCAGTATTTT,CASSLGEADTQYF
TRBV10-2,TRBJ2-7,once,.,TGCGCCAGCAGTGAGTCATTTGCGGTAACGTCCTACGAGCAGTACTTC,CASSESFAVTSYEQYF
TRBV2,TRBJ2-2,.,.,TGTGCCAGCAGTGAGATCGGCACCGGGGAGCTGTTTTTT,CASSEIGTGELFF
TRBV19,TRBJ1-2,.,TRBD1,TGTGCCAGTAGCCCTGGACAGGGTCCTAACTATGGCTACACCTTC,CASSPGQGPNYGYTF
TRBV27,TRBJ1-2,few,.,TGTGCCAGCAGTTTAACAGGGTTGGGCTATGGCTACACCTTC,CASSLTGLGYGYTF
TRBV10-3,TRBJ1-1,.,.,TGTGCCATCAGTGGAAAGTGGGCTGCGAACACTGAAGCTTTCTTT,CAISGKWAANTEAFF
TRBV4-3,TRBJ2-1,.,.,TGCGCCAGCAGCCAGGGTGAGGGGGGGTCCTACAATGAGCAGTTCTTC,CASSQGEGGSYNEQFF
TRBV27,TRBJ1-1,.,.,TGTGCCAGCAGTTTATCGGGCTCTGGCAGGGGAAACACTGAAGCTTTCTTT,CASSLSGSGRGNTEAFF
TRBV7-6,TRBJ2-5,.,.,TGTGCCAGCAGCCCACAAGAGACCCAGTACTTC,CASSPQETQYF
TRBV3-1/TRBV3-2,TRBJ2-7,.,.,TGTGCCAGCAGCCAGATCCCTCCGGGGGAGCGGAGCAACTACGAGCAGTACTTC,CASSQIPPGERSNYEQYF
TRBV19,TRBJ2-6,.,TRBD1,TGTGCCAGTACTTTCGGGACAGGGGGCTCTGGGGCCAACGTCCTGACTTTC,CASTFGTGGSGANVLTF
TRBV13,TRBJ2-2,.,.,TGTGCCAGCAGCTTAGGCAGGGCTATTACCGGGGAGCTGTTTTTT,CASSLGRAITGELFF
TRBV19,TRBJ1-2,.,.,TGTGCCAGTAGTACCAGCCCGACGGGCTATGGCTACACCTTC,CASSTSPTGYGYTF
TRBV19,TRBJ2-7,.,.,TGTGCCAGTAGTATCTTTTCTGGGGGCGATACCTACGAGCAGTACTTC,CASSIFSGGDTYEQYF
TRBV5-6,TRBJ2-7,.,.,TGTGCCAGCAGCTTGCTGGGAAGGGGCTCCACCTACGAGCAGTACTTC,CASSLLGRGSTYEQYF
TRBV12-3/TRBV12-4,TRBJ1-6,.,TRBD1,TGTGCCAGCAAGAGGGGGCTTGATTCACCCCTCCACTTT,CASKRGLDSPLHF
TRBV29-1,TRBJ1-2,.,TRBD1,TGCAGCGTTGAATTAGAGGGGACAGGGGGCAGCTATGGCTACACCTTC,CSVELEGTGGSYGYTF
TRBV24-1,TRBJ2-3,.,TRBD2,TGTGCCACCAGTGAACCGGGGGGGGATACGCAGTATTTT,CATSEPGGDTQYF
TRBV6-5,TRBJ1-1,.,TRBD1,TGTGCCAGCAGGAGGGACAGCCTGAACACTGAAGCTTTCTTT,CASRRDSLNTEAFF
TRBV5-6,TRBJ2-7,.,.,TGTGCCAGCAGCTCCTTATACGAGCAGTACTTC,CASSSLYEQYF
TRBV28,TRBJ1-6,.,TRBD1,TGTGCCAGCAGTCCGGGACAGTGGGGGCTGGAGAATTCACCCCTCCACTTT,CASSPGQWGLENSPLHF
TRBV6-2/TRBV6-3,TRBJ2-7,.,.,TGTGCCAGCAGTTACCCCGGGGGGCACACCTACGAGCAGTACTTC,CASSYPGGHTYEQYF
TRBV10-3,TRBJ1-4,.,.,TGTGCCATCAGTGATCAAGGGGAGGGGGAAAAACTGTTTTTT,CAISDQGEGEKLFF
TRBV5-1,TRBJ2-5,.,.,TGCGCCAGCAGCTCCGAACTCTTAACGGGGGAGACCCAGTACTTC,CASSSELLTGETQYF